These 11 T cell receptor beta chains came from one sample sequenced in a study of read filtering for tumor transcriptome and immune sequencing. From around 0.4 ug of RNA, a library with molecular barcoded alpha/delta and beta/gamma adaptors was made. TCRdb called the reads again in MiXCR, with one record for every CDR3 protein. The repertoire holds tens of thousands of distinct CDR3 sequences, with roughly 12% as singletons. The sample comprised a population of CD138-negative cells sorted from bone marrow. The origin of the receptors is a donor aged 40 or older with multiple myeloma.

V and J are TRBV12-3 or TRBV12-4 and TRBJ2-1; TRBD2 matches 11 bases. Unmatched junction bases numbered 2, after V lost 7 bases and J lost 3 bases. The CDR3 extends over 14 amino acids. Here the CDR3 DNA reads TGTGCCAGCACTACTAGCGGGAGCTACAATGAGCAGTTCTTC. Translated, it gives CASTTSGSYNEQFF.

The sample holds many counts of this clonotype. The rearrangement joins TRBV27 to TRBJ2-7, with D unclear. Trimming removed 2 bases at V and 3 bases at J, with 11 bases between. CDR3 size: 14 residues. Germline assignment: CDR1 MNHEY and CDR2 SMNVEV (reference sequence). CDR3 amino acids: CASSLTDGVYEQYF. Written as DNA, the CDR3 is TGTGCCAGCAGTTTAACGGACGGAGTCTACGAGCAGTACTTC.

This clonotype was picked up many times. This chain joins TRBV25-1 and TRBJ2-5; the match to TRBD1 covers 9 bases. The CDR3 extends over 15 amino acids. The V segment lost 4 bases and the J segment 2 bases; nucleotides outside the gene matches: 5. CDR1 and CDR2 (germline): MGHDK, SYGVNS. The CDR3: CASSANRGRQETQYF. DNA of the CDR3: TGTGCCAGCAGTGCCAACAGGGGGCGTCAAGAGACCCAGTACTTC.

The sample holds many counts of this clonotype. The V and J genes are TRBV5-1 and TRBJ2-2; D remains ambiguous. The CDR3 runs to 14 residues. The germline V gene encodes CDR1 SGHRS and CDR2 YFSETQ. With 5 bases removed from V and 0 bases from J, the gap between germline ends came to 8 bases. For the CDR3, the DNA is TGCGCCAGCAGGAGTAATACGAACACCGGGGAGCTGTTTTTT. This gives the protein CASRSNTNTGELFF.

This clonotype was seen many times. This chain links TRBV30 with TRBJ2-2, with D perhaps matching TRBD2 (6 bases). Trimming took off 1 base at V and 7 bases at J, with 19 bases between the two ends. CDR1 is GTSNPN, CDR2 SVGIG, per germline (reference sequence). The CDR3 is made up of 16 amino acids. DNA of the CDR3: TGTGCCTGGAGTGGCAGGAGGGGCCCTAGCGACGGGGAGCTGTTTTTT. This sequence encodes CAWSGRRGPSDGELFF. The full variable domain, completed using reference TRBV30 and TRBJ2-2, is SQTIHQWPATLVQPVGSPLSLECTVEGTSNPNLYWYRQAAGRGLQLLFYSVGIGQISSEVPQNLSASRPQDRQFILSSKKLLLSDSGFYLCAWSGRRGPSDGELFFGEGSRLTVL.

This clonotype has only one observation. This likely came from a read error, as a far larger clone is one base away. The rearrangement uses TRBV11-2 and TRBJ2-1; 9 bases are shared with TRBD2. The CDR3 totals 15 residues. Germline V gene lookup returns CDR1 SGHAT and CDR2 FQNNGV. Unmatched junction bases numbered 9, after V lost 5 bases and J lost 7 bases. In nucleotides, the CDR3 is TGTGCCAGCAGCAAGGGACTAGCCACGAGGAATGAGCAGTTCTTC. Protein product: CASSKGLATRNEQFF.

This clonotype was detected once. A much larger clone sits a single nucleotide away, making a read error possible. The chain recombines TRBV11-2 with TRBJ2-2; TRBD2 is a possible D gene (5 bases). V lost 4 bases, J lost 5 bases, and 17 bases lay in between. The germline gives CDR1 SGHAT, CDR2 FQNNGV. The CDR3 covers 16 residues. The CDR3 loop is CASSSRFRRVTGELFF. The CDR3 nucleotides read TGTGCCAGCAGCTCGCGGTTCCGGCGGGTTACCGGGGAGCTGTTTTTT.

This clonotype has ten or more counts. The J gene is TRBJ1-1, the V gene TRBV20-1, with D possibly matching TRBD1 (5 bases). Germline V gene data show CDR1 as DFQATT and CDR2 as SNEGSKA (reference sequence). Trimming stripped 0 bases from V and 4 bases from J, with 15 bases between. The CDR3 has 15 amino acids. Here the CDR3 reads CSARDSSGRGTEAFF. The CDR3 DNA reads as TGCAGTGCTAGAGATAGCTCGGGGAGGGGCACTGAAGCTTTCTTT.

This clonotype was recorded only once. One end of the junction is discordant with germline, which a read error may explain. The chain joins TRBV11-2 to TRBJ2-2; D is possibly TRBD2 (5 bases). CDR3 length: 14 amino acids. From germline, CDR1 is SGHAT and CDR2 FQNNGV. DNA of the CDR3: TGTGCCAGCAACTTAGGTGGGAACACCGGGGAGCTGTTTTTC. Its translation: CASNLGGNTGELFF.

As for this clonotype: The CDR3 does not end in the conserved phenylalanine or tryptophan, so this is likely a read error. The chain employs TRBV11-2 and TRBJ2-7; D is perhaps TRBD2 (5 bases). The V end was cut by 1 base, the J end by 4 bases, with 14 bases between. The CDR3 has 15 residues. CDR1 is SGHAT and CDR2 is FQNNGV in the germline V gene. The CDR3 coding sequence is TGTGCCAGCAGCTTAGCTTTTAGCGTGGGATACGAGCAGTACCTC. Amino acids: CASSLAFSVGYEQYL.

This clonotype was detected many times. The chain couples TRBV24-1 to TRBJ2-3; TRBD2 agrees at 7 bases. CDR3 size: 13 residues. In germline, CDR1 is KGHDR, CDR2 SFDVKD. The CDR3, as DNA: TGTGCTATTTCGGGGAGGGTTCCAGATACGCAGTATTTT. This translates into CAISGRVPDTQYF.